These 18 T cell receptor beta chains share one sample of origin, sequenced in a study of blood T cell repertoires in COVID-19. Some clones are missing from TCRdb's copy, which holds only in-frame ones; the method was immunoSEQ multiplex PCR. Among 100,000 or so clones listed, over 85% were seen once. The sample taken for sequencing was peripheral blood. These receptor sequences come from a man aged 70 or older with acute or convalescent COVID-19.

The V gene is TRBV3-1 (or the pseudogene TRBV3-2), the J gene TRBJ1-4, with 8 bases that match TRBD1. V was clipped by 4 bases and J by 6 bases; unmatched bases: 7. Germline V gene lookup returns CDR1 LGHDT and CDR2 YNNKEL (reference sequence). The CDR3 has 15 residues. The CDR3 bases are TGTGCCAGCAGCCTACGCAGGGGGCTAGATGAAAAACTGTTTTTT. It is translated as CASSLRRGLDEKLFF.

The chain uses TRBV7-9 and TRBJ1-6; weak D call: TRBD1 (6 bases). Germline values: CDR1 SEHNR, CDR2 FQNEAQ (reference sequence). The CDR3 is 16 residues long. The V end was cut by 3 bases, the J end by 5 bases, with 14 bases between. The CDR3 nucleotides read TGTGCCAGCAGCTTCCCCCGATCAGGGGATAATTCACCCCTCCACTTT. As protein: CASSFPRSGDNSPLHF.

The chain uses TRBV6-1 and TRBJ2-1; D gene unclear. The germline V gene encodes CDR1 MNHNS and CDR2 SASEGT. The CDR3 sequence is 14 residues long. The V gene lost 3 bases and the J gene lost 3 bases, with 9 bases spanning the gap. The CDR3 spells CASSDFQYYNEQFF. In nucleotides, the CDR3 is TGTGCCAGCAGTGATTTCCAGTACTACAATGAGCAGTTCTTC.

The rearrangement links TRBV5-1 to TRBJ2-1; TRBD2 aligns across 8 bases. Germline values: CDR1 SGHRS, CDR2 YFSETQ. The CDR3 is 14 residues long. Trimming removed 4 bases from V and 8 bases from J; junction bases left unmatched: 8. DNA of the CDR3: TGCGCCAGCAGCCAACAAACGACTAGCGATGAGCAGTTCTTC. This sequence encodes CASSQQTTSDEQFF.

The chain is built from TRBV5-4 and TRBJ2-6; D might be TRBD2 (6 bases). The V gene lost 4 bases and the J gene lost 0 bases, with 20 bases spanning the gap. This CDR3 has 19 residues. CDR1 and CDR2 from the germline V gene are SGHNT and YYREEE (reference sequence). The chain's CDR3 is CASSLPEGTGISGANVLTF. The CDR3 nucleotides read TGTGCCAGCAGCCTCCCGGAGGGGACGGGAATCTCTGGGGCCAACGTCCTGACTTTC.

In its sample, this clone was seen once. The chain is built from TRBV4-2 and TRBJ1-1, with D possibly being TRBD1 (5 bases). Germline CDR1 is LGHNA and CDR2 is YNFKEQ. Between the trimmed V and J ends, which lost 0 bases and 1 base, there was a span of 12 bases. The CDR3 spans 16 residues. The DNA of the CDR3 is TGTGCCAGCAGCCAAGATTTCGCAGGGCCGAACACTGAAGCTTTCTTT. It is translated as CASSQDFAGPNTEAFF.

The chain has TRBV18 and TRBJ1-6, with D possibly TRBD1 on 6 matching bases. CDR3 length equals 15 residues. Trimming stripped 2 bases from V and 5 bases from J, with 10 bases between. Per germline, CDR1 KGHSH and CDR2 LQKENI. The CDR3 nucleotides are TGTGCCAGCTCACCATACAGGGATGATAATTCACCCCTCCACTTT. Protein: CASSPYRDDNSPLHF.

The rearrangement joins TRBV4-3 to TRBJ2-2, with D perhaps TRBD2 (6 bases). The CDR3 is 17 amino acids. Germline V gene sequence: CDR1 LGHNA, CDR2 YSLEER. V dropped 8 bases and J dropped 5 bases, with 24 bases sitting between them. The CDR3 region is CASAAFGGERDTGELFF. CDR3 nucleotide sequence: TGCGCCAGCGCCGCCTTCGGGGGAGAAAGGGATACCGGGGAGCTGTTTTTT.

The chain couples TRBV27 to TRBJ1-6, with D uncertain. V was shortened by 4 bases and J by 10 bases, with 17 bases between the two germline ends. Germline V gene lookup returns CDR1 MNHEY and CDR2 SMNVEV (reference sequence). The CDR3 is made up of 15 amino acids. The DNA for the CDR3 is TGTGCCAGCAGTTCCCTACCGGGTGCGGCGTCACCCCTCCACTTT. Protein sequence: CASSSLPGAASPLHF.

The chain employs TRBV5-4 and TRBJ1-2, with unresolved D. V shed 4 bases and J shed 2 bases, with 18 bases lying between them. This CDR3 has 16 amino acids. The germline V gene encodes CDR1 SGHNT and CDR2 YYREEE (reference sequence). DNA of the CDR3: TGTGCCAGCAGCGCCGAACTAAATGCGGGGAACTATGGCTACACCTTC. Its protein product is CASSAELNAGNYGYTF.

The chain recombines TRBV18 with TRBJ1-1, with a possible D match to TRBD1 (6 bases). CDR1 KGHSH and CDR2 LQKENI come from the germline V gene. V dropped 3 bases and J dropped 1 base, with 9 bases sitting between them. There are 14 residues in the CDR3. In DNA, the CDR3 is TGTGCCAGCTCACCCGAGACAGGGAACACTGAAGCTTTCTTT. Translated, it gives CASSPETGNTEAFF.

The rearrangement uses TRBV7-2 and TRBJ2-1; 8 bases fit TRBD2. Germline CDR1 and CDR2: SGHTA and FQGNSA. The CDR3 spans 16 residues. J gave up 4 bases and V 1 base, and 6 bases lay outside the gene matches. The CDR3 spells CASSLVGLALYNEQFF. Here the CDR3 DNA reads TGTGCCAGCAGCTTAGTAGGACTAGCCCTTTACAATGAGCAGTTCTTC.

The chain couples TRBV6-4 to TRBJ1-2; D ambiguous. The CDR3 consists of 14 residues. Germline values: CDR1 MRHNA, CDR2 SNTAGT. Trimming removed 2 bases at V and 2 bases at J, with 9 bases between. The CDR3 protein is CASSDPTQNYGYTF. CDR3 DNA: TGTGCCAGCAGTGACCCGACACAAAACTATGGCTACACCTTC.

The V gene is TRBV12-5, the J gene TRBJ2-7; possible D gene TRBD1, 6 bases. V lost 3 bases and J 3 bases, leaving 12 bases between the germline ends. The CDR3 consists of 14 residues. Germline lookup yields CDR1 LGHNT and CDR2 FRNRAP. DNA for the CDR3: TGTGCTAGTGGTTTTCAGGAGGACAGCTACGAGCAGTACTTC. Protein: CASGFQEDSYEQYF.

The genes are TRBV6-1 and TRBJ1-2; a possible D gene is TRBD1 (5 bases). The V end was cut by 2 bases, the J end by 3 bases, with 13 bases between. The CDR3 is made up of 15 amino acids. CDR1 and CDR2 from the germline V gene are MNHNS and SASEGT. This CDR3 reads CASSEYRGRDYGYTF. Written as DNA, the CDR3 is TGTGCCAGCAGTGAATATAGGGGAAGGGACTATGGCTACACCTTC.

This sequence joins TRBV27 and TRBJ1-5, with 8 bases identical to TRBD1. The ends lost 3 bases at V and 4 bases at J; junction bases unmatched: 8. The germline CDR1 and CDR2 sequences are MNHEY and SMNVEV (reference sequence). This CDR3 has 16 residues. The chain's CDR3 is CASSFIRDRPNQPQHF. DNA of the CDR3: TGTGCCAGCAGTTTCATCCGGGACAGGCCAAATCAGCCCCAGCATTTT.

The rearrangement joins TRBV30 to TRBJ1-1; no clear D gene. Trimming took off 0 bases at V and 10 bases at J, with 9 bases between the two ends. The CDR3 consists of 11 residues. The V gene's germline CDR1 is GTSNPN and CDR2 SVGIG (reference sequence). The CDR3 reads CAWSVRFGAFF. The CDR3 nucleotides are TGTGCCTGGAGTGTACGCTTCGGAGCTTTCTTT.

V and J are TRBV7-9 and TRBJ2-7, with a weak D call TRBD2 (6 bases). The CDR3 has 12 amino acids. Trimming cost V 5 bases and J 4 bases, with 9 bases left between them. Germline CDR1 is SEHNR and CDR2 is FQNEAQ (reference sequence). This chain's CDR3 is CASSPRGYEQYF. The CDR3 DNA follows: TGTGCCAGCAGCCCCCGGGGGTACGAGCAGTACTTC.